This T cell receptor beta chain derives from a study of siplizumab effects on memory and regulatory T cells (dated by TCRdb to the late 2010s). In terms of the full investigation: The study examined how the anti-CD2 antibody siplizumab affects alloreactive T-cell subsets in allogeneic mixed lymphocyte reactions built from human PBMCs.

Findings and caveats that apply to the study as a whole: Among mappable alloreactive CD4+ clones, the Treg-derived fraction averaged around 63% with siplizumab versus 25% to 30% in control reactions. A naive or memory phenotype could not be assigned to roughly 75-97% of proliferating CD4+ or CD8+ clones. No functional confirmation was obtained for the suppressive function of proliferating Tregs from siplizumab cultures. The cumulative frequency of alloreactive sequences traceable to unstimulated CD4+ memory T cells was significantly reduced by siplizumab. Unstimulated naive T cells appeared more diverse than memory T cells, and naive cells seemed to contribute substantially to the alloresponse. Sequences below about 10^-5 frequency were poorly captured, so only a minor fraction of alloreactive clones could be mapped to unstimulated subsets.

This clone was seen more than once but under ten times. Its target antigen remains unknown. No qualities accompany the bases; no much larger clone lies one base away. The CDR3 runs 12 amino acids, cysteine and phenylalanine included. The DNA shown is the 36-base CDR3, in frame from base 1. CDR1 and CDR2 were assigned from the germline V gene as SNHLY and FYNNEI. V has 6 bases trimmed and J has 2 bases trimmed; junction bases matching no gene number 0. Libraries were built with the immunoSEQ multiplex PCR assay. About 10^5 TCR templates per sample were assayed on the deep sequencing platform. Genomic DNA extracted from sorted T cells was used for TCRbeta CDR3 sequencing. Per the authors' processing: The R programming language was used for clonal analysis of TCRbeta CDR3 data. Comparing unstimulated samples against CFSE-low samples taken after the reaction was how alloreactive CD4+ and CD8+ clones were defined. Alloreactive CD4+ clones were assigned to regulatory or non-regulatory origin by matching sequences to sorted unstimulated Treg and non-Treg repertoires. What TCRdb holds here is the immuneACCESS table cut down to in-frame rearrangements. Part of the clones is not present; checked against another copy, under half of the missing clones reflect an unresolved V gene, and the others are unexplained. That table supplies the V and J calls and clone size; D and trimming were determined from the DNA. The sample records some 100,000 clones, 91% of which are singletons. About 2.4% of the sample is held by the ten biggest clonotypes.

TCRbeta CDR3 sequencing was performed on sorted unstimulated T cells and on proliferating T cells recovered from mixed lymphocyte reactions. Fresh whole blood from approximately ten HLA-typed healthy donors was used to isolate PBMCs. Recombination connected TRBV2 to TRBJ1-2, with 7 bases in between that match TRBD1. The clonotype originates from a human donor in good health. Some clones in this sample may be carry-over from other donors' samples. The sequencing input was CD4+ T cells sorted from blood. The CDR3 reads CASRTGNYGYTF. The DNA reads TGTGCCAGCAGGACAGGGAACTATGGCTACACCTTC.